The next 5 T cell receptor beta chains were all read from a single sample in a study of molecular identifiers for immune sequencing clone quantification (dated by TCRdb to between 2018 and 2020). Library preparation was by PCR. Sequencer: Illumina HiSeq 4000. TCRdb reprocessing: public reads trimmed at Q25 with fastp, clones called with MiXCR, in-frame beta chains kept. CDR3 protein sequences are deduplicated, and each keeps its most common genes and DNA. The sample table shows about 640,000 distinct CDR3 sequences, and approximately 20% are seen once. Jointly, the top ten make up roughly 0.9% of the sample. The sample consisted of naive CD8+ T cells from blood, with Jurkat cell RNA spiked in. The cell subset or site label for this specimen denotes: FACS-sorted CD8+CD4-CCR7+CD45RA+ naive T cells. The receptors here all came from a human donor in good health. Some libraries in this study had Jurkat cell RNA spiked in.

This clonotype showed up many times. The chain joins TRBV29-1 to TRBJ1-2; 8 nucleotides agree with TRBD1. The CDR3 extends over 15 amino acids. Per the germline V gene, CDR1 is SQVTM and CDR2 is ANQGSEA. J lost 4 bases, V lost 3 bases, and 10 bases had no gene match. The CDR3: CSVEGTGDLIYGYTF. Here the CDR3 DNA reads TGCAGCGTTGAGGGGACAGGAGACTTAATCTATGGCTACACCTTC.

This clonotype has ten or more counts. The V call is TRBV12-3 or TRBV12-4, the J call TRBJ1-5; D gene ambiguous. The CDR3 has 18 amino acids. Trimming removed 0 bases from V and 1 base from J, with 16 bases in between. The CDR3 spells CASSLAALVGSSNQPQHF. The CDR3 DNA reads TGTGCCAGCAGTTTAGCGGCATTGGTAGGGTCCAGCAATCAGCCCCAGCATTTT.

A remark on this clonotype: Possible read error: a much larger clone is one base away. This chain connects TRBV4-3 to TRBJ2-1, with D possibly being TRBD2 (6 bases). Germline values: CDR1 LGHNA, CDR2 YSLEER. This CDR3 has 17 amino acids. The V gene lost 2 bases and the J gene lost 7 bases, with 21 bases spanning the gap. CDR3 in DNA: TGCGCCAGCAGCCAAAACATTAGCCTAGCGATCATAAATGAGCAGTTCTTC. It yields the protein CASSQNISLAIINEQFF.

The rearrangement links TRBV5-3 to TRBJ2-3; TRBD2 matches at 11 bases. TRBV5-3 is filed as an ORF, its function uncertain. CDR3 length: 16 amino acids. Trimming at V came to 8 bases and at J to 2 bases, leaving 10 bases not matched to a gene. CDR3 nucleotides: TGTGCCAGCAGCGCGCTAGCGGGGGGCAACACAGATACGCAGTATTTT. This sequence encodes CASSALAGGNTDTQYF.

Worth noting for this clonotype: This may be a read error, as it is one base from a much larger clone. Likely a read error: the CDR3 ends without its conserved phenylalanine or tryptophan. This chain uses TRBV29-1 with TRBJ2-1; 7 nucleotides match TRBD1. The junction had 9 bases not matched to a gene; V was cut back by 7 bases and J by 6 bases. Germline assignment: CDR1 SQVTM and CDR2 ANQGSEA. This CDR3 spans 13 amino acids. The CDR3 reads CSGLTGTSNEQFL. CDR3 bases: TGCAGCGGCCTGACAGGGACCTCCAATGAGCAGTTCCTC.